This T cell receptor (beta chain) was profiled in a study of beta chain features in type 1 diabetes. For the study at large: The study found patients and healthy donors alike in age, gender and cell yields. Analysis included around 99,000,000 sorted cells drawn from all samples.

Reverse transcribing all isolated RNA meant expressed TCRB transcripts were sequenced. Measured with immunoSEQ multiplex PCR; TCRdb has only the in-frame clones, and not every one. Here the sample spans hundreds of thousands of clones, roughly 10% being singletons. This clone came up a few times. Its cognate antigen is unknown. Trimming shortened V by 3 bases and J by 8 bases, and 8 bases separated the two germline ends. CDR1 and CDR2 (germline): SGHNT, YYREEE (reference sequence). The CDR3 totals 11 residues. Study outcomes and limitations: Moderate yet significant TCRB CDR3 shortening was seen in Type 1 diabetes patients in all four CD4+ subsets. Naive, central memory and Treg TCRB repertoires appeared more alike in patients than in healthy donors.

Heparinised blood was drawn once per donor, averaging roughly 120 mL. Sequencing was carried out using naive CD4+ T cells from blood. This receptor was identified in a man younger than 40 with type 1 diabetes. V usage is TRBV5-4 and J usage is TRBJ1-1; D call uncertain. CDR3 DNA sequence: TGTGCCAGCAGCTCTACGAGGGAAGCTTTCTTT. It is translated as CASSSTREAFF.